The next 28 T cell receptor beta chains were all read from a single sample in a study of beta chain features in type 1 diabetes. Every bit of the isolated RNA underwent reverse transcription, so sequencing read expressed TCRB transcripts. This table comes from immunoSEQ multiplex PCR, and its TCRdb copy is limited to in-frame clones, with some not included. The sample has 150,000 to 200,000 clones; over 7.5% are singletons. The sequencing input was central memory CD4+ T cells from blood. These receptors were collected from a woman between 18 and 30 years old in good health.

This clone was recorded at least ten times. The rearrangement links TRBV4-1 to TRBJ2-1, with 7 bases that match TRBD2. The CDR3 spans 12 residues. Germline loops: CDR1 MGHRA, CDR2 YSYEKL. V shed 10 bases and J 11 bases; nucleotides not matched to a gene: 11. The CDR3 reads CAISRRREQQFF. The CDR3 nucleotides read TGCGCCATTTCAAGACGGCGGGAGCAGCAGTTCTTC.

The chain recombines TRBV6-6 with TRBJ1-2, with 7 nucleotides matching TRBD1. The CDR3 has 15 residues. V trimming: 6 bases; J trimming: 3 bases; junction bases outside the gene matches: 10. Germline V gene sequence: CDR1 MNHNY, CDR2 SVGAGI (reference sequence). CDR3 sequence reads: CASRDSGQSDYGYTF. The CDR3 nucleotides read TGTGCCAGCAGGGACTCGGGACAGTCAGACTATGGCTACACCTTC.

Only a few counts were recorded for this clone. This chain joins TRBV18 and TRBJ2-7; D unclear. Trimming took off 1 base at V and 2 bases at J, with 9 bases between the two ends. This CDR3 comprises 14 residues. Germline V gene data show CDR1 as KGHSH and CDR2 as LQKENI. CDR3 DNA sequence: TGTGCCAGCTCACCACGCAGGTCGACCTACGAGCAGTACTTC. It is translated as CASSPRRSTYEQYF.

This chain links TRBV19 with TRBJ1-2; D unclear. V was trimmed by 6 bases and J by 2 bases, leaving 10 bases between them. The CDR3 has 13 amino acids. Germline loops: CDR1 LNHDA, CDR2 SQIVND (reference sequence). CDR3 in amino acids: CASSTVQNYGYTF. DNA of the CDR3: TGTGCCAGTAGCACCGTACAGAACTATGGCTACACCTTC. Complete variable domain (other parts from reference TRBV19 and TRBJ1-2): DGGITQSPKYLFRKEGQNVTLSCEQNLNHDAMYWYRQDPGQGLRLIYYSQIVNDFQKGDIAEGYSVSREKKESFPLTVTSAQKNPTAFYLCASSTVQNYGYTFGSGTRLTVV.

The V and J genes are TRBV6-6 and TRBJ1-6; D remains ambiguous. CDR1 and CDR2 (germline): MNHNY, SVGAGI (reference sequence). The CDR3 totals 14 residues. Trimming stripped 5 bases from V and 12 bases from J, with 17 bases between. Here the CDR3 reads CASSTMSMLEPLHF. The CDR3 nucleotides are TGTGCCAGCAGTACAATGTCCATGCTTGAACCCCTCCACTTT.

The chain has TRBV5-1 and TRBJ2-7; D might be TRBD2 (6 bases). The V gene lost 6 bases and the J gene lost 5 bases, with 15 bases spanning the gap. The CDR3 covers 13 residues. Germline V gene lookup returns CDR1 SGHRS and CDR2 YFSETQ. DNA for the CDR3: TGCGCCAGCACTCCCGGGAGCCTTGACGAGCAGTACTTC. This sequence encodes CASTPGSLDEQYF.

This clone showed up just a few times. The J gene is TRBJ1-5, the V gene TRBV30; D is undetermined. CDR1 GTSNPN and CDR2 SVGIG come from the germline V gene (reference sequence). The CDR3 has 14 residues. V was shortened by 4 bases and J by 4 bases, with 14 bases between the two germline ends. CDR3 nucleotides: TGTGCCTGGAATCGTCAGAGAGGTAATCAGCCCCAGCATTTT. Protein product: CAWNRQRGNQPQHF.

This clone has a handful of counts. The chain uses TRBV5-4 and TRBJ1-2; D not resolved. V was pared by 5 bases and J by 0 bases, with 14 bases between. CDR3 size: 15 residues. CDR1 SGHNT and CDR2 YYREEE come from the germline V gene (reference sequence). CDR3 protein: CASSPAAVTNYGYTF. CDR3 nucleotides: TGTGCCAGCAGTCCTGCCGCAGTCACTAACTATGGCTACACCTTC.

There are a few counts of this clone. V and J are TRBV5-5 and TRBJ2-2, with D uncertain. Per germline, CDR1 SGHKS and CDR2 YYEKEE (reference sequence). This CDR3 is built from 13 residues. V lost 2 bases and J 3 bases, leaving 5 bases between the germline ends. The CDR3 bases are TGTGCCAGCAGCTTTATGTACACCGGGGAGCTGTTTTTT. It translates to CASSFMYTGELFF.

This clone was seen more than once but under ten times. The gene calls are TRBV27 and TRBJ1-2; no clear D. Trimming shortened V by 6 bases and J by 4 bases, and 12 bases separated the two germline ends. The germline V gene encodes CDR1 MNHEY and CDR2 SMNVEV (reference sequence). The CDR3 covers 13 residues. This chain's CDR3 is CASSQNGRYGYTF. The CDR3 DNA follows: TGTGCCAGCAGCCAGAATGGTCGCTATGGCTACACCTTC.

V gene TRBV27 combines with J gene TRBJ1-3; the D is unclear. Germline V lookup: CDR1 MNHEY, CDR2 SMNVEV (reference sequence). The CDR3 is 14 amino acids. V lost 2 bases and J 3 bases, leaving 8 bases between the germline ends. DNA for the CDR3: TGTGCCAGCAGTTTACCGGTCATTGGAAACACCATATATTTT. Protein sequence: CASSLPVIGNTIYF.

This sequence joins TRBV28 and TRBJ1-2; 7 bases are shared with TRBD1. V was pared by 6 bases and J by 4 bases, with 8 bases of the junction left unmatched. This CDR3 comprises 14 residues. Germline lookup yields CDR1 MDHEN and CDR2 SYDVKM. The CDR3 region is CASRVPGQTYGYTF. CDR3 in DNA: TGTGCCAGCAGGGTACCGGGACAGACCTATGGCTACACCTTC.

In nucleotides, the CDR3 is TGTGCCAGCAGTTCGGACAGGGTCACCGGGGAGCTGTTTTTT. Its translation: CASSSDRVTGELFF. This chain connects TRBV2 to TRBJ2-2; 8 nucleotides agree with TRBD1. Germline values: CDR1 SNHLY, CDR2 FYNNEI. CDR3 length: 14 residues. The J segment lost 4 bases and the V segment lost 5 bases, leaving 3 bases of the junction unmatched.

This chain links TRBV30 with TRBJ1-4; D might be TRBD1 (6 bases). This CDR3 region has 13 residues. The V end lost 7 bases, the J end lost 4 bases, and 13 bases lay between the germline ends. From germline, CDR1 is GTSNPN and CDR2 SVGIG (reference sequence). The CDR3 DNA is TGTGCCTTAAACCGACAGGTTAATGAAAAACTGTTTTTT. Protein: CALNRQVNEKLFF.

This clone was picked up a small number of times. V usage is TRBV5-1 and J usage is TRBJ2-2, with D maybe TRBD2 (5 bases). Germline CDR1 reads SGHRS; CDR2 reads YFSETQ. Trimming shortened V by 6 bases and J by 1 base, and 7 bases separated the two germline ends. This CDR3 is 13 amino acids long. Written as DNA, the CDR3 is TGCGCCAGCATAGAGGGGAACACCGGGGAGCTGTTTTTT. Protein product: CASIEGNTGELFF.

The chain recombines TRBV4-2 with TRBJ1-1, with D possibly being TRBD1 (5 bases). This CDR3 is built from 13 residues. V gave up 6 bases and J gave up 4 bases, with 12 bases separating them. Germline CDR1 is LGHNA and CDR2 is YNFKEQ. The CDR3 DNA follows: TGTGCCAGCAGTCTTACAGGTATCACTGAAGCTTTCTTT. This gives the protein CASSLTGITEAFF.

The chain couples TRBV7-2 to TRBJ1-4, with 10 bases fitting TRBD1. The CDR3 consists of 15 residues. Unmatched junction bases numbered 6, after V lost 4 bases and J lost 7 bases. Germline CDR1 SGHTA, CDR2 FQGNSA. The CDR3 DNA is TGTGCCAGCAGCTACCCGGGACAGGGGAGTGAAAAACTGTTTTTT. This gives the protein CASSYPGQGSEKLFF.

This clone was found a few times. The chain carries TRBV2 and TRBJ2-1; TRBD2 aligns across 7 bases. Germline CDR1 and CDR2: SNHLY and FYNNEI. This CDR3 is built from 15 residues. Trimming removed 8 bases from V and 2 bases from J; junction bases left unmatched: 9. CDR3 sequence: CASGPPGGPYNEQFF. Written as DNA, the CDR3 is TGTGCCAGCGGGCCCCCGGGGGGACCCTACAATGAGCAGTTCTTC.

A word on this clone: At one boundary the junction diverges from the germline segment, which might be a read error. The chain joins TRBV7-7 to TRBJ2-1; TRBD2 aligns across 7 bases. Germline assignment: CDR1 SSHAT and CDR2 FNYEAQ (reference sequence). CDR3 length: 15 amino acids. CDR3 sequence: CASSPRASGGHEQFF. In nucleotides, the CDR3 is TGTGCTAGCAGCCCCCGGGCTAGCGGCGGGCATGAGCAGTTCTTC.

The V and J genes are TRBV7-9 and TRBJ1-1; D call uncertain. The CDR3 sequence is 14 residues long. V lost 8 bases to trimming and J lost 5 bases, with 18 bases between them. From germline, CDR1 is SEHNR and CDR2 FQNEAQ (reference sequence). Here the CDR3 DNA reads TGTGCCAGCCGCGCCCCAGGTGGGGAGACTGAAGCTTTCTTT. Translation gives CASRAPGGETEAFF.

This chain links TRBV19 with TRBJ2-7; the match to TRBD2 covers 8 bases. The CDR3 has 13 residues. CDR1 is LNHDA and CDR2 is SQIVND in the germline V gene (reference sequence). The trim removed 4 bases at V and 4 bases at J, leaving 3 bases unmatched. The CDR3 loop reads CASSNPSGYEQYF. The CDR3 DNA sequence: TGTGCCAGTAGTAATCCTAGCGGGTACGAGCAGTACTTC. Drawing the rest from reference TRBV19 and TRBJ2-7, the complete variable domain is DGGITQSPKYLFRKEGQNVTLSCEQNLNHDAMYWYRQDPGQGLRLIYYSQIVNDFQKGDIAEGYSVSREKKESFPLTVTSAQKNPTAFYLCASSNPSGYEQYFGPGTRLTVT.

In this sample, this clone turned up many times. The sample holds other DNA sequences that translate to the same CDR3. The rearrangement joins TRBV4-3 to TRBJ1-1; a possible D gene is TRBD1 (5 bases). V was cut by 0 bases and J by 1 base, with 9 bases left in between. This CDR3 has 15 residues. Germline CDR1 LGHNA, CDR2 YSLEER. The CDR3 coding sequence is TGCGCCAGCAGCCAAGATGGCAGGGAGAACACTGAAGCTTTCTTT. This encodes CASSQDGRENTEAFF.

This clone was observed a handful of times. The chain combines TRBV11-3 with TRBJ1-2, with 7 nucleotides matching TRBD1. Trimming at V came to 5 bases and at J to 6 bases, leaving 6 bases not matched to a gene. Per germline, CDR1 SGHNT and CDR2 YENEEA. This CDR3 has 13 amino acids. The CDR3 reads CASSLSGTDGYTF. As DNA, the CDR3 is TGTGCCAGCAGCCTCTCTGGGACAGATGGCTACACCTTC.

The sample holds a few counts of this clone. The V and J genes are TRBV6-1 and TRBJ2-3; D perhaps matches TRBD2 (5 bases). The CDR3 length is 14 residues. The V and J ends lost 9 bases and 4 bases respectively, with 17 bases between them. Germline CDR1 and CDR2: MNHNS and SASEGT. DNA of the CDR3: TGTGCCAGTCGAAGGACTCTCGGGGCAGATACGCAGTATTTT. Encoded protein: CASRRTLGADTQYF.

This clone occurred a few times. This chain links TRBV4-1 with TRBJ1-1; 10 nucleotides line up with TRBD1. The V segment lost 1 base and the J segment 3 bases; nucleotides outside the gene matches: 2. CDR3 length equals 15 residues. Germline V gives CDR1 MGHRA, CDR2 YSYEKL. This CDR3 reads CASSQGQGAYTEAFF. For the CDR3, the DNA is TGCGCCAGCAGCCAAGGACAGGGGGCTTACACTGAAGCTTTCTTT.

The chain combines TRBV29-1 with TRBJ2-2; TRBD2 matches 8 bases. Germline V gene sequence: CDR1 SQVTM, CDR2 ANQGSEA. The trim removed 7 bases at V and 0 bases at J, leaving 4 bases unmatched. CDR3 length: 14 residues. The CDR3 loop reads CSAREGPNTGELFF. CDR3 DNA: TGCAGCGCCCGGGAGGGGCCGAACACCGGGGAGCTGTTTTTT.

The chain links TRBV5-1 to TRBJ2-3; 10 bases fit TRBD2. Germline V lookup: CDR1 SGHRS, CDR2 YFSETQ. The trim removed 4 bases at V and 0 bases at J, leaving 5 bases unmatched. The CDR3 loop spans 16 amino acids. CDR3 loop: CASSLGLASSTDTQYF. The CDR3 DNA follows: TGCGCCAGCAGCCTGGGACTAGCGTCTAGCACAGATACGCAGTATTTT.

This chain connects TRBV2 to TRBJ2-3; TRBD1 agrees at 11 bases. Germline CDR1 is SNHLY and CDR2 is FYNNEI. Losses at the gene ends were 8 bases for V and 3 bases for J; bases not matched to a gene: 4. The CDR3 totals 14 residues. CDR3 bases: TGTGCCAGCGGACAGGGGGCGAGGACAGATACGCAGTATTTT. The encoded protein is CASGQGARTDTQYF.